A single sample gave rise to the 21 T cell receptor beta chains below, sequenced in a study of blood T cells in healthy people across ages. For the second PCR, which ran for 7 to 11 cycles, a sample-barcoded 5' primer and a J-beta primer mix were used. TCRdb re-derived calls from the 5' RACE reads in MiXCR, one entry per CDR3 protein. The sample comprises about 970,000 distinct CDR3 sequences, around 54% of which are singletons, and around a fifth rests with the top ten. Material: blood. The receptors stem from a woman aged 55-69 years in good health.

The chain links TRBV5-1 to TRBJ2-5; TRBD2 agrees at 14 bases. Germline loops: CDR1 SGHRS, CDR2 YFSETQ. The CDR3 spans 18 residues. V dropped 1 base and J dropped 2; count of bases not matched to a gene: 7. CDR3 sequence (DNA): TGCGCCAGCAGCTTGTACGGGACTAGCGGGAGAAGGCAAGAGACCCAGTACTTC. Its translation: CASSLYGTSGRRQETQYF.

The gene calls are TRBV6-5 and TRBJ2-7; D is perhaps TRBD1 (6 bases). Germline V gene lookup returns CDR1 MNHEY and CDR2 SVGAGI. CDR3 length: 13 amino acids. The V end was cut by 8 bases, the J end by 5 bases, with 16 bases between. This CDR3 reads CASGRTGINEQYF. The CDR3 bases are TGTGCCAGCGGTCGCACAGGGATCAACGAGCAGTACTTC.

This clonotype was seen a handful of times. The chain has TRBV20-1 and TRBJ2-7, with D possibly being TRBD1 (6 bases). Germline values: CDR1 DFQATT, CDR2 SNEGSKA (reference sequence). This CDR3 is 13 amino acids long. CDR3 nucleotides: TGCAGCACGACGGACAGAGCCTCCTACGAGCAGTACTTC. Its protein product is CSTTDRASYEQYF.

This clonotype was recorded at least ten times. The chain is built from TRBV29-1 and TRBJ2-2; a possible D gene is TRBD1 (6 bases). Trimming pared 3 bases from V and 4 bases from J, leaving 9 bases between. CDR3 length: 13 residues. Germline assignment: CDR1 SQVTM and CDR2 ANQGSEA. The CDR3, as DNA: TGCAGCGTTGACACAGGGATCACCGGGGAGCTGTTTTTT. Protein product: CSVDTGITGELFF.

This chain uses TRBV10-1 with TRBJ1-4; maybe TRBD1 (5 bases). The length of the CDR3 is 13 residues. Germline CDR1 and CDR2: WNHNN and SYGVQD (reference sequence). Trimming took 6 bases from V and 6 from J, leaving 11 bases between them. In DNA form, the CDR3 reads TGCGCCAGCAGCCGGGACCTCCATGAAAAACTGTTTTTT. Translating gives CASSRDLHEKLFF.

The gene calls are TRBV11-3 and TRBJ1-1; D not certain. The V gene's germline CDR1 is SGHNT and CDR2 YENEEA. The V and J ends lost 2 bases and 0 bases respectively, with 1 base between them. There are 12 residues in the CDR3. CDR3 amino acids: CASSLMNTEAFF. CDR3 DNA: TGTGCCAGCAGCTTAATGAACACTGAAGCTTTCTTT.

This chain joins TRBV15 and TRBJ2-5; D is ambiguous. V was trimmed by 9 bases and J by 1 base, leaving 18 bases between them. Germline CDR1 is LNHNV and CDR2 is YYDKDF (reference sequence). This CDR3 comprises 15 residues. The CDR3: CATARGGVAQETQYF. CDR3 nucleotide sequence: TGTGCCACTGCACGAGGCGGCGTAGCCCAAGAGACCCAGTACTTC.

The J gene is TRBJ2-1, the V gene TRBV20-1, with 13 nucleotides matching TRBD2. Per germline, CDR1 DFQATT and CDR2 SNEGSKA (reference sequence). V was pared by 6 bases and J by 10 bases, with 9 bases of the junction left unmatched. This CDR3 is 14 amino acids long. Written as DNA, the CDR3 is TGCAGTGCAACCACTAGCGGGAGGGCCGGGGAGCAGTTCTTC. It codes for CSATTSGRAGEQFF.

Only a few counts were recorded for this clonotype. The chain carries TRBV4-1 and TRBJ2-4; maybe TRBD2 (6 bases). The DNA end is a closer match to TRBJ2-7, so the J assignment may be wrong. The CDR3 length is 14 residues. CDR1 and CDR2 (germline): MGHRA, YSYEKL. The CDR3 DNA sequence: TGCGCCAGCAGCCCCAAGGGACTCGGATACGAGCAGTACTTC. Translated: CASSPKGLGYEQYF.

This clonotype was seen more than once but under ten times. In DNA form, the CDR3 reads TGTGCCAGCAGTTCAGGGGACAGTCTTACGAAGCAGTACTTC. Its translation: CASSSGDSLTKQYF. The rearrangement links TRBV27 to TRBJ2-7; TRBD1 agrees at 7 bases. Losses at the gene ends were 4 bases for V and 8 bases for J; bases not matched to a gene: 11. Germline loops: CDR1 MNHEY, CDR2 SMNVEV (reference sequence). The CDR3 is 14 residues long.

The genes are TRBV29-1 and TRBJ1-1, with TRBD1 identical over 7 bases. The germline V gene has CDR1 SQVTM and CDR2 ANQGSEA. The CDR3 is 14 amino acids. Germline trimming cut 4 bases from V and 0 bases from J; bases unmatched to any gene: 5. For the CDR3, the DNA is TGCAGCGTTGGGGGGGGACAGATGAACACTGAAGCTTTCTTT. Its protein is CSVGGGQMNTEAFF.

The chain is built from TRBV6-5 and TRBJ2-3; 12 nucleotides agree with TRBD2. With 0 bases clipped from V and 4 bases from J, the junction kept 11 bases outside the gene matches. Looked up from germline, CDR1 is MNHEY and CDR2 is SVGAGI. There are 19 residues in the CDR3. DNA for the CDR3: TGTGCCAGCAGTTACTCGAGAGCCCTAGCGGGAGGGCTCGCAGATACGCAGTATTTT. This codes for CASSYSRALAGGLADTQYF.

This clonotype has at least ten counts. The V gene is TRBV7-2, the J gene TRBJ1-1; D not resolved. Trimming stripped 6 bases from V and 4 bases from J, with 12 bases between. CDR1 and CDR2 from the germline V gene are SGHTA and FQGNSA. The CDR3 has 13 residues. The CDR3 sequence: CASRTTAATEAFF. CDR3 DNA: TGTGCCAGCAGAACTACGGCTGCCACTGAAGCTTTCTTT. Full variable domain (remainder filled in from reference TRBV7-2 and TRBJ1-1): GAGVSQSPSNKVTEKGKDVELRCDPISGHTALYWYRQSLGQGLEFLIYFQGNSAPDKSGLPSDRFSAERTGGSVSTLTIQRTQQEDSAVYLCASRTTAATEAFFGQGTRLTVV.

The genes are TRBV6-5 and TRBJ2-7, with D tentatively TRBD2 (7 bases). There are 15 residues in the CDR3. V was clipped by 10 bases and J by 6 bases, with 25 bases between them. The germline V gene has CDR1 MNHEY and CDR2 SVGAGI. The CDR3 sequence is CATKGGRGAKSEQYF. The CDR3 DNA reads as TGTGCCACCAAAGGTGGTCGGGGGGCTAAGAGCGAGCAGTACTTC.

The chain joins TRBV5-1 to TRBJ1-2, with TRBD1 matching 12 bases. Germline V CDR1 and CDR2: SGHRS, YFSETQ. The CDR3 contains 16 residues. The ends lost 1 base at V and 8 bases at J; junction bases unmatched: 9. Here the CDR3 DNA reads TGCGCCAGCAGCTTGTCCTCGGGACAGGGGGCAAGGGGCTACACCTTC. It specifies CASSLSSGQGARGYTF.

The chain carries TRBV5-1 and TRBJ2-5; 8 nucleotides match TRBD1. The V gene's germline CDR1 is SGHRS and CDR2 YFSETQ. This CDR3 region has 14 residues. The trim removed 2 bases at V and 5 bases at J, leaving 5 bases unmatched. This CDR3 is CASSFSGGGETQYF. The CDR3 coding sequence is TGCGCCAGCAGCTTCTCAGGGGGCGGTGAGACCCAGTACTTC.

A single count supports this clonotype. This sequence joins TRBV25-1 and TRBJ2-4; maybe TRBD2 (6 bases). The DNA matches TRBJ2-7 better at its end, which makes the J call doubtful. Germline V lookup: CDR1 MGHDK, CDR2 SYGVNS. The CDR3 length is 14 residues. Here the CDR3 reads CASREPGEDYEQYF. In DNA, the CDR3 is TGTGCCAGCAGAGAGCCGGGGGAGGACTACGAGCAGTACTTC.

The rearrangement joins TRBV6-5 to TRBJ2-5, with 10 nucleotides matching TRBD1. Per the germline V gene, CDR1 is MNHEY and CDR2 is SVGAGI. The CDR3 is 15 residues long. J gave up 4 bases and V 7 bases, and 9 bases lay outside the gene matches. The CDR3, as DNA: TGTGCCAGCACCGTAGACAGGGGGCGGAGAGAGACCCAGTACTTC. Translation: CASTVDRGRRETQYF.

This clonotype was seen just once. CDR3 in DNA: TGCGCCAGCAGCTTCGGACAGACAGCGGCCCAAGAGACCCAGTACTTC. Translated: CASSFGQTAAQETQYF. The chain is built from TRBV5-1 and TRBJ2-5; weak D call: TRBD1 (6 bases). The V end was cut by 2 bases, the J end by 1 base, with 15 bases between. This CDR3 has 16 amino acids. The germline V gene has CDR1 SGHRS and CDR2 YFSETQ. The whole variable domain, filled in from reference TRBV5-1 and TRBJ2-5, reads KAGVTQTPRYLIKTRGQQVTLSCSPISGHRSVSWYQQTPGQGLQFLFEYFSETQRNKGNFPGRFSGRQFSNSRSEMNVSTLELGDSALYLCASSFGQTAAQETQYFGPGTRLLVL.

V usage is TRBV28 and J usage is TRBJ1-2, with D tentatively TRBD1 (6 bases). V was clipped by 4 bases and J by 2 bases, with 20 bases between them. This CDR3 has 17 residues. Germline CDR1 MDHEN, CDR2 SYDVKM. The DNA of the CDR3 is TGTGCCAGCAGTTCGTCGTGGGACACTCCCGACAACTATGGCTACACCTTC. The encoded protein is CASSSSWDTPDNYGYTF.

This clonotype was seen more than once but under ten times. The V and J genes are TRBV28 and TRBJ2-1; D gene uncertain. The germline V and J ends were trimmed by 3 bases and 7 bases, with 16 bases remaining between them. The CDR3 consists of 15 residues. Looked up from germline, CDR1 is MDHEN and CDR2 is SYDVKM. CDR3 nucleotide sequence: TGTGCCAGCAGTTTCCTGGGTATTAATGGGAATGAGCAGTTCTTC. Translating it yields CASSFLGINGNEQFF.